This T cell receptor beta chain was captured by sequencing in a study of control samples from healthy donors and cancer patients. CDR3 length: 13 amino acids. V dropped 6 bases and J dropped 7 bases, with 13 bases sitting between them. From germline, CDR1 is LNHDA and CDR2 SQIVND (reference sequence). TCRdb's table, derived via immunoSEQ multiplex PCR, lists solely in-frame clones and lacks some. The profile covers around 140,000 clones, with about 90% appearing a single time and about 7.6% taken by the ten largest. Material for sequencing was PBMCs. The chain carries TRBV19 and TRBJ2-1, with D possibly matching TRBD2 (5 bases). The receptor was derived from a man aged 50 to 60 with head and neck cancer. The CDR3 is CASSPISGNEQFF. Written as DNA, the CDR3 is TGTGCCAGTAGCCCCATATCGGGGAATGAGCAGTTCTTC.